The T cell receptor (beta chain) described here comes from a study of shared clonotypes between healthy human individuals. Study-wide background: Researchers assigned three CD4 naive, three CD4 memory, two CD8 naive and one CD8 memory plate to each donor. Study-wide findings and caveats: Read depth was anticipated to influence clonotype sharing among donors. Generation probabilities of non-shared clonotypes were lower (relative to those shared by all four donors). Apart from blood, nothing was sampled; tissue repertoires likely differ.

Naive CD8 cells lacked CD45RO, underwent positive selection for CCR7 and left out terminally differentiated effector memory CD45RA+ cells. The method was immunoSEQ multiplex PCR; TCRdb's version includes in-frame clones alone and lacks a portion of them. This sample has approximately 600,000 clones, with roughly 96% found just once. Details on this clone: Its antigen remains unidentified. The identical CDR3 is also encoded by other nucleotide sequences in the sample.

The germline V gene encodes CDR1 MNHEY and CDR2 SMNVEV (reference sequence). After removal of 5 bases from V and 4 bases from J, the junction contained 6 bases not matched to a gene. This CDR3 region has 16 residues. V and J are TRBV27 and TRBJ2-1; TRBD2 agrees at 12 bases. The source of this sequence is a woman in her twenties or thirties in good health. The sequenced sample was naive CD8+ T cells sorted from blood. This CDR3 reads CASSPILAGGYNEQFF. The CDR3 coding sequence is TGTGCCAGCAGTCCAATTCTAGCGGGAGGGTACAATGAGCAGTTCTTC.